This entry lists 11 T cell receptor beta chains sequenced from one sample in a study of shared clonotypes between healthy human individuals. TCRdb's table, derived via immunoSEQ multiplex PCR, lists solely in-frame clones and lacks some. This table has over 850,000 clones, around 78% appearing once. The sample consisted of memory CD4+ T cells from PBMCs. Subset in this sample: CD45RA-negative fraction. The receptors derive from a man between 18 and 35 years old in good health. Some clones in this sample may be carry-over from other donors' samples.

This clone was seen ten or more times. V gene TRBV7-9 combines with J gene TRBJ1-3; no clear D gene. The germline V gene encodes CDR1 SEHNR and CDR2 FQNEAQ (reference sequence). CDR3 size: 16 residues. V lost 1 base and J lost 1, with 11 bases in between. CDR3 sequence: CASSLVVLPSGNTIYF. CDR3 sequence (DNA): TGTGCCAGCAGCTTAGTGGTGCTTCCTTCTGGAAACACCATATATTTT. Full variable domain (remainder filled in from reference TRBV7-9 and TRBJ1-3): DTGVSQNPRHKITKRGQNVTFRCDPISEHNRLYWYRQTLGQGPEFLTYFQNEAQLEKSRLLSDRFSAERPKGSFSTLEIQRTEQGDSAMYLCASSLVVLPSGNTIYFGEGSWLTVV.

The chain combines TRBV5-4 with TRBJ1-1, with TRBD1 identical over 7 bases. This CDR3 has 14 amino acids. Germline loops: CDR1 SGHNT, CDR2 YYREEE (reference sequence). The V segment lost 4 bases and the J segment 1 base; nucleotides outside the gene matches: 4. The DNA of the CDR3 is TGTGCCAGCAGCCGGTGGGACAGGAACACTGAAGCTTTCTTT. Translating it yields CASSRWDRNTEAFF.

The rearrangement links TRBV28 to TRBJ2-7; D perhaps matches TRBD2 (5 bases). Germline loops: CDR1 MDHEN, CDR2 SYDVKM. CDR3 length: 14 amino acids. Between the trimmed V and J ends, which lost 0 bases and 1 base, there was a span of 7 bases. CDR3 region: CASSLWGGSYEQYF. The DNA for the CDR3 is TGTGCCAGCAGTTTATGGGGCGGGTCCTACGAGCAGTACTTC.

The J gene is TRBJ1-5, the V gene TRBV6-6, with no clear D. The CDR3 runs to 14 residues. V was trimmed by 6 bases and J by 0 bases, leaving 9 bases between them. The germline CDR1 and CDR2 sequences are MNHNY and SVGAGI (reference sequence). CDR3 region: CASRGKVSNQPQHF. The DNA of the CDR3 is TGTGCCAGCAGGGGAAAGGTTAGCAATCAGCCCCAGCATTTT.

The chain uses TRBV5-4 and TRBJ2-7, with 10 positions matching TRBD2. V was clipped by 2 bases and J by 4 bases; unmatched bases: 6. Germline-derived CDR1 and CDR2 are SGHNT and YYREEE (reference sequence). The CDR3 is 15 amino acids. Written as DNA, the CDR3 is TGTGCCAGCAGCTTTTCTAGCGGGAGTCAATACGAGCAGTACTTC. Translating it yields CASSFSSGSQYEQYF.

The chain combines TRBV5-1 with TRBJ1-4; 9 bases line up with TRBD1. V lost 4 bases to trimming and J lost 5 bases; unmatched junction nucleotides: 3. Germline V lookup: CDR1 SGHRS, CDR2 YFSETQ. This CDR3 region has 14 residues. CDR3 in amino acids: CASSLDRGNEKLFF. CDR3 in DNA: TGCGCCAGCAGCCTCGACAGGGGGAATGAAAAACTGTTTTTT.

This clone was seen a few times. The chain employs TRBV11-1 and TRBJ2-3; TRBD2 matches 7 bases. CDR1 is SGHAT, CDR2 FQDESV, per germline (reference sequence). V lost 5 bases, J lost 2 bases, and 7 bases stayed unmatched. This CDR3 contains 15 residues. CDR3 amino acids: CASSTGLLYTDTQYF. CDR3 DNA: TGTGCCAGCAGCACGGGACTACTTTACACAGATACGCAGTATTTT.

This clone was counted once. The chain recombines TRBV19 with TRBJ1-2; TRBD1 matches 10 bases. The germline V gene encodes CDR1 LNHDA and CDR2 SQIVND (reference sequence). This CDR3 region has 15 residues. V trimming: 2 bases; J trimming: 5 bases; junction bases outside the gene matches: 5. The CDR3 DNA is TGTGCCAGTAGTATACTCCGGGACAGGGGATATGGCTACACCTTC. It codes for CASSILRDRGYGYTF.

The V and J genes are TRBV2 and TRBJ2-3; 11 nucleotides align to TRBD2. The CDR3 contains 16 residues. The germline gives CDR1 SNHLY, CDR2 FYNNEI. Unmatched junction bases numbered 7, after V lost 6 bases and J lost 2 bases. CDR3 amino acids: CASSLNSGRDTDTQYF. In DNA form, the CDR3 reads TGTGCCAGCAGCTTAAATAGCGGGAGGGACACAGATACGCAGTATTTT.

This clone has a handful of counts. The chain combines TRBV5-1 with TRBJ2-3; unclear D gene. Looked up from germline, CDR1 is SGHRS and CDR2 is YFSETQ. The CDR3 sequence is 15 residues long. Trimming cost V 0 bases and J 5 bases, with 13 bases left between them. CDR3 loop: CASSLVAPEQDTQYF. CDR3 coding DNA: TGCGCCAGCAGCTTGGTTGCCCCGGAGCAAGATACGCAGTATTTT. The variable domain in full, with the rest retrieved from reference TRBV5-1 and TRBJ2-3, is KAGVTQTPRYLIKTRGQQVTLSCSPISGHRSVSWYQQTPGQGLQFLFEYFSETQRNKGNFPGRFSGRQFSNSRSEMNVSTLELGDSALYLCASSLVAPEQDTQYFGPGTRLTVL.

V is TRBV25-1 and J is TRBJ2-7; the D gene is possibly TRBD2 (5 bases). This CDR3 comprises 13 residues. V lost 6 bases to trimming and J lost 2 bases, with 11 bases between them. Germline loops: CDR1 MGHDK, CDR2 SYGVNS. CDR3 loop: CASRPSGAYEQYF. The CDR3 DNA sequence: TGTGCCAGCAGGCCCTCCGGGGCCTACGAGCAGTACTTC.